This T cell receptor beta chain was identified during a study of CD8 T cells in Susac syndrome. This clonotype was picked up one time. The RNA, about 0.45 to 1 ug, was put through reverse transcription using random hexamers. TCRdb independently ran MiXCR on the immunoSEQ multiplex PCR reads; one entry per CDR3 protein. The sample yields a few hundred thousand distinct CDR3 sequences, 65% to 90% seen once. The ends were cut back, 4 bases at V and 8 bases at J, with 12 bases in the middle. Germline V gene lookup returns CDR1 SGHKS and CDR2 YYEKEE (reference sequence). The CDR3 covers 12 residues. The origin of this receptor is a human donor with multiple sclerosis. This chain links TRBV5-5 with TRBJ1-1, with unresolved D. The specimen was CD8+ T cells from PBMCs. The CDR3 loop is CASSKQSREAFF. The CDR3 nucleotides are TGTGCCAGCAGCAAGCAGTCCCGGGAAGCTTTCTTT.